These 24 T cell receptor beta chains came from one sample sequenced in a study of blood T cell repertoires in COVID-19. Clones were sequenced by immunoSEQ multiplex PCR, and TCRdb holds only the in-frame ones, with some missing. The sample lists roughly 220,000 clones, about 88% seen once, with approximately 3% in the top ten. Input material: peripheral blood. The source is a man in his sixties with acute or convalescent COVID-19.

The CDR3 coding sequence is TGTGCCAGTAGTATGGCGGCGGTGAACACTGAAGCTTTCTTT. It encodes CASSMAAVNTEAFF. This rearrangement joins TRBV19 to TRBJ1-1; D gene ambiguous. The germline V gene has CDR1 LNHDA and CDR2 SQIVND (reference sequence). This CDR3 region has 14 residues. V lost 3 bases to trimming and J lost 0 bases, with 8 bases between them.

The V call is TRBV4-2, the J call TRBJ2-7; 10 nucleotides agree with TRBD1. Germline CDR1 LGHNA, CDR2 YNFKEQ. The CDR3 runs to 15 residues. The V gene end was trimmed by 0 bases and the J gene end by 2 bases; junction bases not matched to a gene: 1. Here the CDR3 reads CASSQEGTGAYEQYF. The CDR3 DNA is TGTGCCAGCAGCCAAGAGGGGACAGGGGCCTACGAGCAGTACTTC.

Only a few counts were recorded for this clone. This chain joins TRBV7-2 and TRBJ1-5; no clear D. V lost 5 bases and J 0 bases, leaving 11 bases between the germline ends. The CDR3 is 15 amino acids. Germline values: CDR1 SGHTA, CDR2 FQGNSA. The CDR3 DNA follows: TGTGCCAGCAGCCCCGAGGGAATTAGCAATCAGCCCCAGCATTTT. Translating gives CASSPEGISNQPQHF.

This chain connects TRBV6-5 to TRBJ1-6; TRBD1 might be the D (6 bases). The CDR3 contains 15 residues. Germline V gene data show CDR1 as MNHEY and CDR2 as SVGAGI. The ends were cut back, 10 bases at V and 5 bases at J, with 18 bases in the middle. CDR3 sequence (DNA): TGTGCCATCCGGGCGAGGGCAGGGGATAATTCACCCCTCCACTTT. Encoded protein: CAIRARAGDNSPLHF.

The chain carries TRBV9 and TRBJ2-7; D remains ambiguous. The V end lost 0 bases, the J end lost 0 bases, and 10 bases lay between the germline ends. Germline-derived CDR1 and CDR2 are SGDLS and YYNGEE. CDR3 length equals 15 residues. CDR3 loop: CASSVDVASSYEQYF. The CDR3 region has the DNA TGTGCCAGCAGCGTAGATGTGGCTAGCTCCTACGAGCAGTACTTC.

The J gene is TRBJ2-7, the V gene TRBV5-1; the match to TRBD1 covers 10 bases. V lost 4 bases and J lost 5; bases outside the gene matches: 6. The germline V gene has CDR1 SGHRS and CDR2 YFSETQ. The length of the CDR3 is 14 residues. CDR3 in amino acids: CASSPGQGSNEQYF. The CDR3 bases are TGCGCCAGCAGCCCGGGACAGGGGAGCAACGAGCAGTACTTC.

The genes are TRBV18 and TRBJ1-1, with a tentative D call TRBD1 (5 bases). V was clipped by 3 bases and J by 6 bases, with 11 bases between them. Germline V gene data show CDR1 as KGHSH and CDR2 as LQKENI. The CDR3 totals 13 residues. CDR3 in DNA: TGTGCCAGCTCACCTGGGGGGAGGGCTGAAGCTTTCTTT. It codes for CASSPGGRAEAFF.

V gene TRBV15 combines with J gene TRBJ1-2; 9 positions agree with TRBD1. The CDR3 length is 15 residues. J lost 7 bases, V lost 1 base, and 7 bases had no gene match. Germline V gene lookup returns CDR1 LNHNV and CDR2 YYDKDF (reference sequence). The CDR3 is CATSRGEQGARGYTF. CDR3 nucleotide sequence: TGTGCCACCAGCAGAGGCGAACAGGGGGCGCGTGGCTACACCTTC.

This clone has only a few counts. The chain couples TRBV5-1 to TRBJ2-7, with D possibly TRBD2 on 7 matching bases. Trimming took 6 bases from V and 0 from J, leaving 13 bases between them. This CDR3 region has 14 residues. The germline CDR1 and CDR2 sequences are SGHRS and YFSETQ. The CDR3 sequence: CASTPGGFSYEQYF. As DNA, the CDR3 is TGCGCCAGCACCCCGGGGGGCTTCTCCTACGAGCAGTACTTC.

The rearrangement links TRBV7-9 to TRBJ2-7; D is possibly TRBD2 (6 bases). The CDR3 totals 15 residues. Germline values: CDR1 SEHNR, CDR2 FQNEAQ (reference sequence). The V gene lost 2 bases and the J gene lost 6 bases, with 17 bases spanning the gap. The CDR3 is CASSLYGVGGSEQYF. DNA of the CDR3: TGTGCCAGCAGCTTATACGGCGTTGGGGGGAGCGAGCAGTACTTC.

This chain uses TRBV5-6 with TRBJ1-2; 7 bases map to TRBD1. Germline V gives CDR1 SGHDT, CDR2 YYEEEE. The CDR3 spans 17 residues. The trim removed 4 bases at V and 0 bases at J, leaving 12 bases unmatched. In nucleotides, the CDR3 is TGTGCCAGCAGCGGAAACAGGGGTCCCCTATCTAACTATGGCTACACCTTC. This translates into CASSGNRGPLSNYGYTF.

The V and J genes are TRBV28 and TRBJ2-1; TRBD2 aligns across 10 bases. The V gene end was trimmed by 6 bases and the J gene end by 6 bases; junction bases not matched to a gene: 11. The CDR3 runs to 16 residues. The germline gives CDR1 MDHEN, CDR2 SYDVKM. In DNA, the CDR3 is TGTGCCAGCAGCCTCGCTGGAGCGGGGGGGCCCAATGAGCAGTTCTTC. As protein: CASSLAGAGGPNEQFF.

This sequence joins TRBV18 and TRBJ1-5; tentative D call: TRBD1 (6 bases). CDR1 is KGHSH, CDR2 LQKENI, per germline. V lost 3 bases to trimming and J lost 0 bases, with 9 bases between them. This CDR3 region has 15 residues. CDR3 sequence reads: CASSPTGNSNQPQHF. The CDR3, as DNA: TGTGCCAGCTCACCGACAGGAAATAGCAATCAGCCCCAGCATTTT.

This clone appeared a few times. Other DNA sequences in the same sample also yield this CDR3. The chain combines TRBV6-1 with TRBJ1-5; D is possibly TRBD1 (6 bases). The germline V and J ends were trimmed by 0 bases and 4 bases, with 10 bases remaining between them. The CDR3 sequence is 15 residues long. Germline CDR1 is MNHNS and CDR2 is SASEGT. The CDR3 is CASSEAGAGNQPQHF. CDR3 in DNA: TGTGCCAGCAGTGAAGCGGGGGCTGGTAATCAGCCCCAGCATTTT.

J is TRBJ2-5 and V is TRBV3-1 (or the pseudogene TRBV3-2), with 8 bases aligning to TRBD2. Germline V gene lookup returns CDR1 LGHDT and CDR2 YNNKEL (reference sequence). Trimming removed 4 bases from V and 0 bases from J; junction bases left unmatched: 10. This CDR3 is built from 17 residues. The CDR3 region has the DNA TGTGCCAGCAGCCGCCGACGCGGGGGGTTGAACCAAGAGACCCAGTACTTC. Its translation is CASSRRRGGLNQETQYF.

The V call is TRBV20-1, the J call TRBJ2-5, with TRBD1 identical over 10 bases. The CDR3 is 15 amino acids. The germline V gene has CDR1 DFQATT and CDR2 SNEGSKA (reference sequence). Trimming at V came to 3 bases and at J to 5 bases, leaving 9 bases not matched to a gene. CDR3 residues: CSASRQGAPGETQYF. The CDR3 DNA follows: TGCAGTGCTAGTAGACAGGGGGCGCCTGGGGAGACCCAGTACTTC.

V gene TRBV6-2 or TRBV6-3 combines with J gene TRBJ2-3; 7 nucleotides line up with TRBD2. The CDR3 loop spans 16 amino acids. V lost 5 bases and J lost 4; bases outside the gene matches: 12. Germline V gives CDR1 MNHEY, CDR2 SVGEGT. CDR3 nucleotide sequence: TGTGCCAGCAGTCACGGGGCGTTGGGGAGGGCAGATACGCAGTATTTT. Its translation is CASSHGALGRADTQYF.

This chain links TRBV5-6 with TRBJ1-4; possibly TRBD1 for D (6 bases). Trimming took 0 bases from V and 0 from J, leaving 12 bases between them. Germline loops: CDR1 SGHDT, CDR2 YYEEEE. The CDR3 loop spans 17 amino acids. CDR3: CASSLARRGSTNEKLFF. DNA for the CDR3: TGTGCCAGCAGCTTGGCCCGCAGGGGATCAACTAATGAAAAACTGTTTTTT.

The chain carries TRBV25-1 and TRBJ2-7; 7 positions agree with TRBD1. Losses at the gene ends were 0 bases for V and 6 bases for J; bases not matched to a gene: 11. Germline CDR1 is MGHDK and CDR2 is SYGVNS. This CDR3 contains 16 residues. Written as DNA, the CDR3 is TGTGCCAGCAGTGAATATAGCTCATTCAGGGGGAGCGAGCAGTACTTC. Residues: CASSEYSSFRGSEQYF.

The gene calls are TRBV11-2 and TRBJ2-3; 9 bases fit TRBD2. CDR1 and CDR2 (germline): SGHAT, FQNNGV. This CDR3 is built from 17 residues. V was clipped by 0 bases and J by 7 bases; unmatched bases: 11. In nucleotides, the CDR3 is TGTGCCAGCAGCTTAGATCAATTAGCGGGGGCCATCTATACGCAGTATTTT. It encodes CASSLDQLAGAIYTQYF.

This chain connects TRBV7-9 to TRBJ1-2; 7 bases fit TRBD1. The trim removed 5 bases at V and 4 bases at J, leaving 19 bases unmatched. CDR3 length: 18 residues. CDR1 is SEHNR and CDR2 is FQNEAQ in the germline V gene (reference sequence). In DNA, the CDR3 is TGTGCCAGCAGCGGCCTCAGGGGGTCGGGACACCTTTTCTATGGCTACACCTTC. Translating gives CASSGLRGSGHLFYGYTF. The full variable domain, with the rest looked up from reference TRBV7-9 and TRBJ1-2, is DTGVSQNPRHKITKRGQNVTFRCDPISEHNRLYWYRQTLGQGPEFLTYFQNEAQLEKSRLLSDRFSAERPKGSFSTLEIQRTEQGDSAMYLCASSGLRGSGHLFYGYTFGSGTRLTVV.

With respect to this clone: The sample has other DNA sequences that encode this CDR3 too. This chain joins TRBV12-2 and TRBJ1-6; the DNA was not used to check the table's D call, TRBD1. TRBV12-2 is given as a pseudogene. The CDR3 is made up of 19 amino acids. CDR3 sequence: CASRARQGAAATYNSPLHF. CDR3 nucleotide sequence: TGTGCAAGTCGCGCTAGACAGGGGGCGGCGGCCACCTATAATTCACCTCTCCACTTT.

This rearrangement joins TRBV6-2 or TRBV6-3 to TRBJ2-7, with 9 bases lining up with TRBD1. Germline lookup yields CDR1 MNHEY and CDR2 SVGEGT. The CDR3 runs 14 residues. V trimming: 5 bases; J trimming: 5 bases; junction bases outside the gene matches: 7. The CDR3 is CASSDRTGEHEQYF. For the CDR3, the DNA is TGTGCCAGCAGTGACCGGACAGGGGAGCACGAGCAGTACTTC.

The chain carries TRBV4-1 and TRBJ1-5; D is unresolved. Germline V gene lookup returns CDR1 MGHRA and CDR2 YSYEKL. The CDR3 is 14 residues long. The V end lost 4 bases, the J end lost 3 bases, and 10 bases lay between the germline ends. CDR3 DNA: TGCGCCAGCAGCCGCTACCAGGACAATCAGCCCCAGCATTTT. Amino acid sequence: CASSRYQDNQPQHF.